The 17 T cell receptor beta chains listed next were all sequenced from one sample in a study of blood T cell repertoires in COVID-19. Sequencing used immunoSEQ multiplex PCR; TCRdb keeps in-frame clones, though not all of them. The sample carries roughly 120,000 clones, about 80% recorded once. Specimen: peripheral blood. These receptors all come from a woman older than 75 with acute or convalescent COVID-19.

A few counts support this clone. The CDR3 nucleotides read TGTGCCATCAGGGGACCTCGCGCGGGAAACACAGATACGCAGTATTTT. This codes for CAIRGPRAGNTDTQYF. V usage is TRBV10-3 and J usage is TRBJ2-3, with D perhaps TRBD2 (6 bases). V shed 6 bases and J shed 2 bases, with 18 bases lying between them. The CDR3 totals 16 residues. The germline V gene encodes CDR1 ENHRY and CDR2 SYGVKD.

Only a few counts were recorded for this clone. This rearrangement joins TRBV10-2 to TRBJ2-4; 7 bases line up with TRBD1. Germline CDR1 and CDR2: WSHSY and SAAADI. J gave up 3 bases and V 8 bases, and 10 bases lay outside the gene matches. The CDR3 consists of 15 residues. The CDR3 loop reads CASLGRQGIKNIQYF. The DNA of the CDR3 is TGCGCCAGCCTTGGGCGACAGGGAATCAAAAACATTCAGTACTTC.

Details on this clone: The same CDR3 arises from other DNA sequences in this sample as well. DNA of the CDR3: TGCGCCAGCAGCTTGGGACAGGTGACAGATACGCAGTATTTT. Translating it yields CASSLGQVTDTQYF. The chain has TRBV5-1 and TRBJ2-3; D is perhaps TRBD1 (6 bases). Between the trimmed V and J ends, which lost 0 bases and 3 bases, there was a span of 8 bases. The CDR3 covers 14 residues. Germline loops: CDR1 SGHRS, CDR2 YFSETQ.

This chain connects TRBV12-5 to TRBJ1-6, with D maybe TRBD1 (5 bases). The CDR3 runs 17 residues. Trimming removed 3 bases from V and 0 bases from J, with 12 bases in between. Germline CDR1 LGHNT, CDR2 FRNRAP. CDR3 sequence: CASGFLRASSYNSPLHF. Here the CDR3 DNA reads TGTGCTAGTGGTTTCCTCAGGGCTAGCTCCTATAATTCACCCCTCCACTTT.

The V gene is TRBV27, the J gene TRBJ1-2; perhaps TRBD1 as D (6 bases). The CDR3 spans 15 residues. Germline V gene sequence: CDR1 MNHEY, CDR2 SMNVEV (reference sequence). V gave up 0 bases and J gave up 5 bases, with 13 bases separating them. The CDR3 bases are TGTGCCAGCAGTTTATCGGAGACAGGACGTTATGGCTACACCTTC. Its translation is CASSLSETGRYGYTF.

The V and J genes are TRBV27 and TRBJ1-2; 8 bases are a match to TRBD1. Per germline, CDR1 MNHEY and CDR2 SMNVEV (reference sequence). The CDR3 covers 17 residues. J gave up 4 bases and V 0 bases, and 10 bases lay outside the gene matches. CDR3 in DNA: TGTGCCAGCAGTTTATCCCCTTGGACAGGGAATGGCTATGGCTACACCTTC. This gives the protein CASSLSPWTGNGYGYTF.

The table lists this clone with a few counts. The gene calls are TRBV4-1 and TRBJ2-1, with TRBD2 matching 10 bases. Looked up from germline, CDR1 is MGHRA and CDR2 is YSYEKL. The V and J ends lost 4 bases and 3 bases, in that order; junction bases with no gene match: 6. The CDR3 is made up of 16 amino acids. CDR3 residues: CASSRGSGRDYNEQFF. The CDR3, as DNA: TGCGCCAGCAGCCGAGGCAGCGGGAGGGACTACAATGAGCAGTTCTTC.

This chain connects TRBV19 to TRBJ2-1; tentative D call: TRBD2 (6 bases). V was trimmed by 5 bases and J by 10 bases, leaving 12 bases between them. The CDR3 loop spans 12 amino acids. Germline CDR1 and CDR2: LNHDA and SQIVND (reference sequence). The CDR3 loop reads CASSRELGEQFF. CDR3 coding DNA: TGTGCCAGTAGTCGGGAGCTGGGCGAGCAGTTCTTC.

This clone was seen a few times. The chain links TRBV4-1 to TRBJ1-5; 8 positions match TRBD1. Germline values: CDR1 MGHRA, CDR2 YSYEKL. Trimming cost V 2 bases and J 6 bases; bases outside gene matches: 9. The CDR3 loop spans 16 amino acids. Written as DNA, the CDR3 is TGCGCCAGCAGCCAAACATCGGTCAGGGGGCCTCAGCCCCAGCATTTT. Protein sequence: CASSQTSVRGPQPQHF.

This clone was counted only a few times. The chain combines TRBV19 with TRBJ2-7; maybe TRBD1 (5 bases). CDR1 and CDR2 from the germline V gene are LNHDA and SQIVND (reference sequence). The V gene lost 6 bases and the J gene lost 4 bases, with 13 bases spanning the gap. This CDR3 region has 13 residues. This CDR3 is CASRPGTGYEQYF. CDR3 sequence (DNA): TGTGCCAGTAGACCCGGAACAGGTTACGAGCAGTACTTC.

The gene calls are TRBV21-1 and TRBJ1-5; whether TRBD1, the table's D call, matches the DNA was not checked. TRBV21-1 has pseudogene status. This CDR3 is built from 17 residues. The CDR3 DNA reads as TGTGCCAGCAGCAAATCGCCCAGGGGCGCAAAGGGTCAGCCCCAGCATTTT. Its translation is CASSKSPRGAKGQPQHF.

This clone showed up just once. The CDR3 DNA sequence: TGTGCCAGCAGTTATATATGGCAGGGAGGGGAAAAACTGTTTTTT. Translation gives CASSYIWQGGEKLFF. The rearrangement joins TRBV6-5 to TRBJ1-4; a possible D gene is TRBD1 (5 bases). V was shortened by 3 bases and J by 8 bases, with 16 bases between the two germline ends. Per germline, CDR1 MNHEY and CDR2 SVGAGI. There are 15 residues in the CDR3.

The V gene is TRBV6-6, the J gene TRBJ1-6; D is unclear. The CDR3 extends over 16 amino acids. Germline values: CDR1 MNHNY, CDR2 SVGAGI (reference sequence). Trimming removed 2 bases at V and 4 bases at J, with 12 bases between. CDR3 residues: CASSYRVGSYNSPLHF. The DNA of the CDR3 is TGTGCCAGCAGTTACAGGGTTGGGAGTTATAATTCACCCCTCCACTTT.

The chain links TRBV5-1 to TRBJ1-1; D is possibly TRBD1 (6 bases). Germline assignment: CDR1 SGHRS and CDR2 YFSETQ. Trimming pared 0 bases from V and 5 bases from J, leaving 11 bases between. This CDR3 is built from 14 residues. CDR3 residues: CASSLGAQGTEAFF. The CDR3 DNA follows: TGCGCCAGCAGCTTGGGGGCACAGGGTACTGAAGCTTTCTTT.

J is TRBJ2-7 and V is TRBV4-1; TRBD2 agrees at 7 bases. From germline, CDR1 is MGHRA and CDR2 YSYEKL. Trimming at V came to 2 bases and at J to 2 bases, leaving 6 bases not matched to a gene. This CDR3 contains 15 residues. CDR3 sequence reads: CASSQPAGVTYEQYF. The DNA of the CDR3 is TGCGCCAGCAGCCAACCGGCGGGAGTGACCTACGAGCAGTACTTC.

This clone has just one count. The chain has TRBV5-1 and TRBJ2-5, with a possible D match to TRBD2 (5 bases). CDR3 length: 14 amino acids. CDR1 is SGHRS and CDR2 is YFSETQ in the germline V gene. Trimming shortened V by 7 bases and J by 4 bases, and 17 bases separated the two germline ends. CDR3 coding DNA: TGCGCCAGCTCGCATGGGGAGTTAGGAGAGACCCAGTACTTC. This encodes CASSHGELGETQYF.

This clone was found a few times. This chain uses TRBV18 with TRBJ2-2, with 8 bases aligning to TRBD2. In germline, CDR1 is KGHSH, CDR2 LQKENI. The CDR3 length is 17 residues. With 1 base clipped from V and 4 bases from J, the junction kept 8 bases outside the gene matches. CDR3 DNA sequence: TGTGCCAGCTCACCACGAAGCGGGAGCCCTCCCACCGGGGAGCTGTTTTTT. Protein product: CASSPRSGSPPTGELFF.